These T cell receptor beta chains were read from a single sample in a study of technical replicates of blood from several donors. Generated by immunoSEQ multiplex PCR, the TCRdb table keeps only in-frame clones and is missing some. The table has more than 65,000 clones, over 75% seen once. The sequenced sample consisted of T cells isolated from PBMCs. The receptors here all came from a human donor in good health. Each CDR3 is given with its conserved first and last residue. Fields, in order: V gene, J gene, D gene, CDR3 length, clone size, CDR3 DNA, CDR3 protein. The D gene is left open where the match is weak. Only part of the rows carry a size: once, few, many, or a class if the clone is expanded.

V gene: TRBV19
J gene: TRBJ1-2
D gene: NA
CDR3 length: 16
clone size: few
CDR3 DNA: TGTGCCAGTAGCGAACCACAGCAGGGAATCAACTATGGCTACACCTTC
CDR3 protein: CASSEPQQGINYGYTF

V gene: TRBV7-3
J gene: TRBJ1-1
D gene: NA
CDR3 length: 15
clone size: once
CDR3 DNA: TGTGCCAGCAGCCCCCAGGCGGGAATGGAGACTGAAGCTTTCTTT
CDR3 protein: CASSPQAGMETEAFF

V gene: TRBV6-4
J gene: TRBJ2-2
D gene: NA
CDR3 length: 14
clone size: NA
CDR3 DNA: TGTGCCAGCAGTGAGGGCTATATCACCGGGGAGCTGTTTTTT
CDR3 protein: CASSEGYITGELFF

V gene: TRBV6-5
J gene: TRBJ1-1
D gene: NA
CDR3 length: 13
clone size: NA
CDR3 DNA: TGTGCCAGCAGTGCAAACAGGGACACTGAAGCTTTCTTT
CDR3 protein: CASSANRDTEAFF

V gene: TRBV6-1
J gene: TRBJ2-2
D gene: NA
CDR3 length: 14
clone size: NA
CDR3 DNA: TGTGCCAGCAGTCCGGGACTTAACACCGGGGAGCTGTTTTTT
CDR3 protein: CASSPGLNTGELFF

V gene: TRBV28
J gene: TRBJ1-2
D gene: NA
CDR3 length: 15
clone size: NA
CDR3 DNA: TGTGCCAGCAGTGCCCTCGGGGGACCCAACTATGGCTACACCTTC
CDR3 protein: CASSALGGPNYGYTF

V gene: TRBV11-3
J gene: TRBJ2-3
D gene: TRBD2
CDR3 length: 15
clone size: NA
CDR3 DNA: TGTGCCAGCAGCTTTAGCGGGAAAGGGACAGATACGCAGTATTTT
CDR3 protein: CASSFSGKGTDTQYF

V gene: TRBV9
J gene: TRBJ2-1
D gene: TRBD2
CDR3 length: 15
clone size: once
CDR3 DNA: TGTGCCAGCAGCGCCCGACTAGCGGGAGGTTCTGAGCAGTTCTTC
CDR3 protein: CASSARLAGGSEQFF

V gene: TRBV7-6
J gene: TRBJ2-7
D gene: NA
CDR3 length: 14
clone size: NA
CDR3 DNA: TGTGCCAGCAGCTTAGGTGAGGGCGGAAACGAGCAGTACTTC
CDR3 protein: CASSLGEGGNEQYF

V gene: TRBV19
J gene: TRBJ2-1
D gene: TRBD2
CDR3 length: 17
clone size: NA
CDR3 DNA: TGTGCCAGTAGTATTACAGCGGGAGGGCCCTGGGGTAATGAGCAGTTCTTC
CDR3 protein: CASSITAGGPWGNEQFF

V gene: TRBV6-5
J gene: TRBJ2-7
D gene: NA
CDR3 length: 13
clone size: few
CDR3 DNA: TGTGCCAGCACGGCGGGGGCACCCTACGAGCAGTACTTC
CDR3 protein: CASTAGAPYEQYF

V gene: TRBV2
J gene: TRBJ1-1
D gene: NA
CDR3 length: 15
clone size: NA
CDR3 DNA: TGTGCCAGCAGTGAATGGGGGGGGAGGAACACTGAAGCTTTCTTT
CDR3 protein: CASSEWGGRNTEAFF

V gene: TRBV5-6
J gene: TRBJ2-3
D gene: TRBD1
CDR3 length: 14
clone size: NA
CDR3 DNA: TGTGCCAGCAGCTTGGGGGACAGCTCAGATACGCAGTATTTT
CDR3 protein: CASSLGDSSDTQYF

V gene: TRBV7-2
J gene: TRBJ2-7
D gene: TRBD2
CDR3 length: 14
clone size: NA
CDR3 DNA: TGTGCCAGCAGCCAAGTTGGACTAGCCTACGAGCAGTACTTC
CDR3 protein: CASSQVGLAYEQYF

V gene: TRBV5-4
J gene: TRBJ1-1
D gene: NA
CDR3 length: 12
clone size: few
CDR3 DNA: TGTGCCAGCAGCCTAAGACAGTATGAAGCTTTCTTT
CDR3 protein: CASSLRQYEAFF

V gene: TRBV30
J gene: TRBJ2-5
D gene: NA
CDR3 length: 13
clone size: NA
CDR3 DNA: TGTGCCTGGAGTGTCCAGGGTACGGAGACCCAGTACTTC
CDR3 protein: CAWSVQGTETQYF

V gene: TRBV4-3
J gene: TRBJ2-2
D gene: NA
CDR3 length: 17
clone size: NA
CDR3 DNA: TGCGCCAGCAGCCAAGAACTCGGGCTAGCCGGCACCGGGGAGCTGTTTTTT
CDR3 protein: CASSQELGLAGTGELFF

V gene: TRBV5-1
J gene: TRBJ1-4
D gene: TRBD1
CDR3 length: 15
clone size: NA
CDR3 DNA: TGCGCCAGCAGCTTAGGGGGACAGGGGAGTGAAAAACTGTTTTTT
CDR3 protein: CASSLGGQGSEKLFF

V gene: TRBV11-3
J gene: TRBJ2-7
D gene: NA
CDR3 length: 12
clone size: NA
CDR3 DNA: TGTGCCAGCAGCTACAGCTCCTACGAGCAGTACTTC
CDR3 protein: CASSYSSYEQYF

V gene: TRBV5-6
J gene: TRBJ2-1
D gene: NA
CDR3 length: 13
clone size: once
CDR3 DNA: TGTGCCAGCACGGCGGAAAACTACAATGAGCAGTTCTTC
CDR3 protein: CASTAENYNEQFF

V gene: TRBV6-5
J gene: TRBJ1-4
D gene: TRBD1
CDR3 length: 13
clone size: NA
CDR3 DNA: TGTGCCAGCAGAGACAGGGGGCTTGAAAAACTGTTTTTT
CDR3 protein: CASRDRGLEKLFF

V gene: TRBV30
J gene: TRBJ2-1
D gene: TRBD2
CDR3 length: 15
clone size: NA
CDR3 DNA: TGTGCCTGGAGCGAAGGGACTAGCTCCTACAATGAGCAGTTCTTC
CDR3 protein: CAWSEGTSSYNEQFF

V gene: TRBV14
J gene: TRBJ2-7
D gene: TRBD1
CDR3 length: 14
clone size: once
CDR3 DNA: TGTGCCAGCAGCCAACGGGACAGGGTACACGAGCAGTACTTC
CDR3 protein: CASSQRDRVHEQYF

V gene: TRBV9
J gene: TRBJ1-5
D gene: NA
CDR3 length: 15
clone size: NA
CDR3 DNA: TGTGCCAGCAGCTCACAGGGTAATTGGAATCAGCCCCAGCATTTT
CDR3 protein: CASSSQGNWNQPQHF

V gene: TRBV5-1
J gene: TRBJ2-7
D gene: TRBD2
CDR3 length: 16
clone size: NA
CDR3 DNA: TGCGCCAGCAGCTTGGCTAGCGGGAGGGCCATGGCTGAGCAGTACTTC
CDR3 protein: CASSLASGRAMAEQYF

V gene: TRBV20-1
J gene: TRBJ1-2
D gene: NA
CDR3 length: 11
clone size: NA
CDR3 DNA: TGCAGTGCTAGGGGCGTATATGGCTACACCTTC
CDR3 protein: CSARGVYGYTF

V gene: TRBV4-1
J gene: TRBJ1-2
D gene: NA
CDR3 length: 14
clone size: NA
CDR3 DNA: TGCGCCAGCAGCCAGGACTCAGGGGTAGGGGGCTACACCTTC
CDR3 protein: CASSQDSGVGGYTF

V gene: TRBV7-2
J gene: TRBJ2-3
D gene: NA
CDR3 length: 9
clone size: NA
CDR3 DNA: TGTGCCAGCACTTTACTACCCGCGTTT
CDR3 protein: CASTLLPAF

V gene: TRBV7-9
J gene: TRBJ1-5
D gene: NA
CDR3 length: 14
clone size: NA
CDR3 DNA: TGTGCCAGCAGTCCGGACAGCCGTTCTCTGGCCCAGCATTTT
CDR3 protein: CASSPDSRSLAQHF

V gene: TRBV9
J gene: TRBJ2-7
D gene: TRBD2
CDR3 length: 14
clone size: NA
CDR3 DNA: TGTGCCAGCAGCGGATCCGGGACTAGCCACGAGCAGTACTTC
CDR3 protein: CASSGSGTSHEQYF

V gene: TRBV5-1
J gene: TRBJ2-5
D gene: TRBD2
CDR3 length: 13
clone size: NA
CDR3 DNA: TGCGCCAGCAGCTGGGGACTAGCGGAGACCCAGTACTTC
CDR3 protein: CASSWGLAETQYF

V gene: TRBV7-9
J gene: TRBJ2-3
D gene: TRBD2
CDR3 length: 15
clone size: NA
CDR3 DNA: TGTGCCAGCAGCCGACGGGAGGGATTGCCAGATACGCAGTATTTT
CDR3 protein: CASSRREGLPDTQYF

V gene: TRBV5-1
J gene: TRBJ2-7
D gene: NA
CDR3 length: 13
clone size: NA
CDR3 DNA: TGCGCCAGCAGCTTCAATCAGGGTTACGAGCAGTACTTC
CDR3 protein: CASSFNQGYEQYF

V gene: TRBV2
J gene: TRBJ2-1
D gene: TRBD1
CDR3 length: 13
clone size: NA
CDR3 DNA: TGTGCCGGGGGACAGGGTCCCTCCAATGAGCAGTTCTTC
CDR3 protein: CAGGQGPSNEQFF